This entry lists 27 T cell receptor beta chains sequenced from one sample in a study of OX40 agonist ivuxolimab in advanced cancers. TCRdb keeps only in-frame clones here, not all; method: immunoSEQ multiplex PCR. The data show tens of thousands of clones, approximately 92% seen once. Source: CD4+ or CD8+ T cells sorted from blood, taken in a trial of the OX40 agonist ivuxolimab. The receptor source for this set is an adult with an advanced solid tumor such as melanoma, head and neck, liver or kidney cancer.

The chain recombines TRBV27 with TRBJ1-6; D might be TRBD1 (5 bases). CDR3 size: 14 residues. The germline V and J ends were trimmed by 6 bases and 5 bases, with 11 bases remaining between them. CDR1 MNHEY and CDR2 SMNVEV come from the germline V gene (reference sequence). The CDR3 protein is CASSGTLNNSPLHF. CDR3 sequence (DNA): TGTGCCAGCAGCGGGACTCTCAATAATTCACCCCTCCACTTT.

This clone was recorded once. The chain is built from TRBV10-2 and TRBJ1-1, with D perhaps TRBD1 (5 bases). This CDR3 has 12 amino acids. Per germline, CDR1 WSHSY and CDR2 SAAADI. V shed 1 base and J shed 7 bases, with 7 bases lying between them. CDR3 bases: TGCGCCAGCAGTGAGTGGGGGGATGAAGCTTTCTTT. This translates into CASSEWGDEAFF.

V usage is TRBV5-6 and J usage is TRBJ2-5; 8 nucleotides line up with TRBD1. CDR3 length: 14 residues. With 2 bases clipped from V and 5 bases from J, the junction kept 5 bases outside the gene matches. CDR1 and CDR2 (germline): SGHDT, YYEEEE. As DNA, the CDR3 is TGTGCCAGCAGCTTATCAGGGGGCGAGGAGACCCAGTACTTC. Amino acid sequence: CASSLSGGEETQYF.

The gene calls are TRBV7-2 and TRBJ1-3; D is perhaps TRBD1 (6 bases). The CDR3 sequence is 16 residues long. Looked up from germline, CDR1 is SGHTA and CDR2 is FQGNSA. Trimming cost V 1 base and J 1 base, with 11 bases left between them. The CDR3 region has the DNA TGTGCCAGCAGCTTAGGACGACAGGTATCTGGAAACACCATATATTTT. This codes for CASSLGRQVSGNTIYF.

The V gene is TRBV19, the J gene TRBJ2-1; the match to TRBD2 covers 9 bases. CDR3 length: 15 amino acids. CDR1 is LNHDA and CDR2 is SQIVND in the germline V gene (reference sequence). V lost 3 bases to trimming and J lost 9 bases; unmatched junction nucleotides: 9. The CDR3 nucleotides read TGTGCCAGTAGTATGGGCGGGAGGGCCTTCGGTGAGCAGTTCTTC. Encoded protein: CASSMGGRAFGEQFF.

The chain links TRBV28 to TRBJ1-6; D not certain. The germline gives CDR1 MDHEN, CDR2 SYDVKM. V lost 3 bases, J lost 11 bases, and 5 bases lay in between. The CDR3 length is 11 residues. The CDR3 sequence: CASSFRTPLHF. Written as DNA, the CDR3 is TGTGCCAGCAGTTTTCGGACACCCCTCCACTTT.

The genes are TRBV11-2 and TRBJ1-1; TRBD1 agrees at 8 bases. V lost 8 bases and J lost 4; bases outside the gene matches: 6. The CDR3 length is 13 residues. Germline lookup yields CDR1 SGHAT and CDR2 FQNNGV. CDR3 coding DNA: TGTGCCAGCGGTCGACAGGGGAGCACTGAAGCTTTCTTT. This sequence encodes CASGRQGSTEAFF. Full variable domain (outside the CDR3, taken from reference TRBV11-2 and TRBJ1-1): EAGVAQSPRYKIIEKRQSVAFWCNPISGHATLYWYQQILGQGPKLLIQFQNNGVVDDSQLPKDRFSAERLKGVDSTLKIQPAKLEDSAVYLCASGRQGSTEAFFGQGTRLTVV.

V and J are TRBV9 and TRBJ1-6, with unresolved D. The CDR3 length is 15 residues. V was cut by 0 bases and J by 6 bases, with 10 bases left in between. Germline loops: CDR1 SGDLS, CDR2 YYNGEE. The CDR3 DNA reads as TGTGCCAGCAGCGTAGGCGCCTTCCTTAATTCACCCCTCCACTTT. This sequence encodes CASSVGAFLNSPLHF.

V is TRBV5-4 and J is TRBJ2-5; 9 nucleotides agree with TRBD1. J gave up 5 bases and V 4 bases, and 6 bases lay outside the gene matches. Germline CDR1 is SGHNT and CDR2 is YYREEE (reference sequence). The CDR3 is 14 amino acids. CDR3 in amino acids: CASSTKDRGETQYF. In nucleotides, the CDR3 is TGTGCCAGCAGCACAAAGGACAGGGGTGAGACCCAGTACTTC.

The V call is TRBV7-3, the J call TRBJ1-6; no reliable D call. Germline V gene sequence: CDR1 SGHTA, CDR2 FQGTGA. The CDR3 has 14 residues. V gave up 3 bases and J gave up 10 bases, with 13 bases separating them. In DNA form, the CDR3 reads TGTGCCAGCAGCTTGGGAACCAGCAGATCACCCCTCCACTTT. Its translation is CASSLGTSRSPLHF.

CDR3 sequence: CASSQASTGRQGQPQHF. The CDR3 DNA sequence: TGCGCCAGCAGCCAAGCCTCGACAGGGCGGCAGGGTCAGCCCCAGCATTTT. The gene calls are TRBV4-1 and TRBJ1-5; 7 nucleotides match TRBD1. The CDR3 is 17 amino acids. Losses at the gene ends were 1 base for V and 6 bases for J; bases not matched to a gene: 12. Per germline, CDR1 MGHRA and CDR2 YSYEKL.

The CDR3 DNA sequence: TGTGCCAGCAGTGGCGGCCGAGTACCCCGGGGTGGCTACACCTTC. This translates into CASSGGRVPRGGYTF. This chain connects TRBV2 to TRBJ1-2; D remains ambiguous. V was shortened by 4 bases and J by 7 bases, with 19 bases between the two germline ends. This CDR3 is 15 amino acids long. Germline V lookup: CDR1 SNHLY, CDR2 FYNNEI.

The chain couples TRBV19 to TRBJ1-4; D not resolved. Trimming left V 3 bases short and J 2 bases short, with 4 bases between. Looked up from germline, CDR1 is LNHDA and CDR2 is SQIVND (reference sequence). The CDR3 covers 13 residues. The CDR3 DNA follows: TGTGCCAGTAGTATTAGGACTAATGAAAAACTGTTTTTT. Its translation is CASSIRTNEKLFF. Full variable domain (outside the CDR3, taken from reference TRBV19 and TRBJ1-4): DGGITQSPKYLFRKEGQNVTLSCEQNLNHDAMYWYRQDPGQGLRLIYYSQIVNDFQKGDIAEGYSVSREKKESFPLTVTSAQKNPTAFYLCASSIRTNEKLFFGSGTQLSVL.

The CDR3 nucleotides are TGCGCCAGCAGCTTCAGCGGACAAGGAAGCGGCTACACCTTC. It specifies CASSFSGQGSGYTF. The chain links TRBV5-1 to TRBJ1-2, with D perhaps matching TRBD1 (5 bases). The CDR3 runs 14 residues. Trimming removed 2 bases at V and 8 bases at J, with 16 bases between. The germline V gene has CDR1 SGHRS and CDR2 YFSETQ.

In this sample, this clone turned up a few times. The chain uses TRBV6-6 and TRBJ2-7; 13 bases map to TRBD2. CDR1 and CDR2 from the germline V gene are MNHNY and SVGAGI (reference sequence). The length of the CDR3 is 14 residues. V was pared by 6 bases and J by 5 bases, with 4 bases of the junction left unmatched. CDR3 sequence reads: CASSPGLAGNEQYF. CDR3 DNA sequence: TGTGCCAGCAGCCCGGGACTAGCGGGAAACGAGCAGTACTTC.

The V call is TRBV29-1, the J call TRBJ1-1, with no clear D. The ends were cut back, 7 bases at V and 8 bases at J, with 20 bases in the middle. Germline lookup yields CDR1 SQVTM and CDR2 ANQGSEA. CDR3 size: 13 residues. The CDR3 region has the DNA TGCAGCGCCGATGCCCCTAGTTTGGGAGAAGCTTTCTTT. It is translated as CSADAPSLGEAFF.

The genes are TRBV7-2 and TRBJ1-2; D remains unclear. Germline CDR1 is SGHTA and CDR2 is FQGNSA. The V end was cut by 5 bases, the J end by 2 bases, with 18 bases between. This CDR3 comprises 16 residues. CDR3 sequence (DNA): TGTGCCAGCAGCCCTAGTATAAACCGGGGAAACTATGGCTACACCTTC. It translates to CASSPSINRGNYGYTF.

This chain uses TRBV19 with TRBJ1-1; D is uncertain. V lost 6 bases and J lost 0, with 11 bases in between. CDR3 length: 14 amino acids. Germline CDR1 and CDR2: LNHDA and SQIVND (reference sequence). CDR3 amino acids: CASSQRMMNTEAFF. In nucleotides, the CDR3 is TGTGCCAGTAGCCAGCGGATGATGAACACTGAAGCTTTCTTT.

The chain carries TRBV28 and TRBJ1-1, with TRBD1 as a possible D gene (5 bases). The CDR3 runs to 12 residues. Per germline, CDR1 MDHEN and CDR2 SYDVKM. Trimming removed 6 bases at V and 10 bases at J, with 15 bases between. The CDR3 DNA reads TGTGCCAGCAGACTGGGGCAGTGGAGAGCTTTCTTT. Protein sequence: CASRLGQWRAFF.

The chain uses TRBV20-1 and TRBJ2-5; D is possibly TRBD2 (5 bases). The germline V gene has CDR1 DFQATT and CDR2 SNEGSKA (reference sequence). Deletions cut 6 bases from V and 5 bases from J, with 10 bases between. CDR3 length: 11 residues. The CDR3 loop is CSADRRETQYF. The CDR3 DNA reads TGCAGTGCCGACCGGAGGGAGACCCAGTACTTC.

This chain joins TRBV4-3 and TRBJ2-2, with 12 bases identical to TRBD2. The CDR3 runs to 19 residues. J gave up 6 bases and V 4 bases, and 15 bases lay outside the gene matches. Germline values: CDR1 LGHNA, CDR2 YSLEER. CDR3 sequence (DNA): TGCGCCAGCAGCCCCAACGGCCTACTAGCGGGAGGTGCTCCCGGGGAGCTGTTTTTT. Its translation: CASSPNGLLAGGAPGELFF.

The gene calls are TRBV19 and TRBJ2-3; TRBD2 agrees at 9 bases. Germline-derived CDR1 and CDR2 are LNHDA and SQIVND (reference sequence). CDR3 size: 15 residues. With V trimmed by 5 bases and J by 1 base, 4 bases remained unmatched. The CDR3 nucleotides read TGTGCCAGTAGTCTTAGCGGGGGCGGCACAGATACGCAGTATTTT. Translated, it gives CASSLSGGGTDTQYF.

The chain is built from TRBV28 and TRBJ2-7, with a weak D call TRBD1 (6 bases). The CDR3 covers 14 residues. CDR1 MDHEN and CDR2 SYDVKM come from the germline V gene. V shed 4 bases and J shed 2 bases, with 12 bases lying between them. The CDR3 nucleotides read TGTGCCAGCAGTTCGGGACACATTGCCTACGAGCAGTACGTC. Amino acid sequence: CASSSGHIAYEQYV.

The chain has TRBV14 and TRBJ2-1, with unresolved D. The CDR3 covers 16 residues. V was shortened by 5 bases and J by 0 bases, with 14 bases between the two germline ends. Germline V lookup: CDR1 SGHDN, CDR2 FVKESK. CDR3 amino acids: CASSFQRVSSYNEQFF. The CDR3 nucleotides read TGTGCCAGCAGCTTCCAAAGGGTTAGCTCCTACAATGAGCAGTTCTTC.

This sequence joins TRBV25-1 and TRBJ2-4, with unresolved D. Germline V gene lookup returns CDR1 MGHDK and CDR2 SYGVNS. This CDR3 spans 15 amino acids. V gave up 2 bases and J gave up 1 base, with 9 bases separating them. CDR3 loop: CASSEGSTAKNIQYF. CDR3 bases: TGTGCCAGCAGTGAAGGGTCGACGGCCAAAAACATTCAGTACTTC.

This clone has just one count. The chain has TRBV5-1 and TRBJ1-3, with D unresolved. V dropped 0 bases and J dropped 1 base, with 8 bases sitting between them. CDR3 length equals 15 residues. Germline lookup yields CDR1 SGHRS and CDR2 YFSETQ. In DNA, the CDR3 is TGCGCCAGCAGCTTGGTAGCGGGTTCTGGAAACACCATATATTTT. Translation gives CASSLVAGSGNTIYF.

J is TRBJ2-1 and V is TRBV5-4, with D tentatively TRBD1 (6 bases). Trimming shortened V by 4 bases and J by 9 bases, and 11 bases separated the two germline ends. The CDR3 spans 12 residues. Germline loops: CDR1 SGHNT, CDR2 YYREEE (reference sequence). CDR3 residues: CASSPQGGEQFF. The CDR3 DNA reads as TGTGCCAGCAGCCCACAGGGCGGTGAGCAGTTCTTC.